One and the same sample provided the 25 T cell receptor beta chains below, sequenced in a study of cytomegalovirus exposure and HLA in healthy donors. PCR employed 60 Vbeta and 13 Jbeta primers. The protocol was immunoSEQ multiplex PCR, while the TCRdb copy is restricted to in-frame clones and leaves out a portion. The data hold roughly 120,000 clones, with 74% observed a single time. The source material was PBMCs. Source of these receptors: a woman aged 50 to 65 in good health and CMV-seropositive.

DNA for the CDR3: TGTGCCAGCAGCTTAGGTATCAATTCACCCCTCCACTTT. Protein: CASSLGINSPLHF. The V gene is TRBV11-2, the J gene TRBJ1-6; D is ambiguous. The CDR3 is 13 residues long. V was pared by 1 base and J by 7 bases, with 5 bases between. Per germline, CDR1 SGHAT and CDR2 FQNNGV.

V gene TRBV7-2 combines with J gene TRBJ1-2; TRBD1 matches at 9 bases. Germline CDR1 and CDR2: SGHTA and FQGNSA. CDR3 length: 13 residues. Trimming at V came to 8 bases and at J to 7 bases, leaving 8 bases not matched to a gene. CDR3 amino acids: CASAARQGGGYTF. In DNA form, the CDR3 reads TGTGCCAGCGCTGCGAGACAGGGGGGTGGCTACACCTTC.

This clone was seen a few times. The V and J genes are TRBV7-9 and TRBJ1-5, with TRBD1 as a possible D gene (5 bases). The CDR3 is 16 residues long. Germline V gene data show CDR1 as SEHNR and CDR2 as FQNEAQ (reference sequence). Deletions cut 4 bases from V and 1 base from J, with 14 bases between. CDR3 bases: TGTGCCAGCAGCTGGGCGGGGGGTATGAGCAATCAGCCCCAGCATTTT. Protein product: CASSWAGGMSNQPQHF.

This clone has a handful of counts. The V gene is TRBV9, the J gene TRBJ2-3, with 9 bases aligning to TRBD2. Germline lookup yields CDR1 SGDLS and CDR2 YYNGEE. With 3 bases clipped from V and 3 bases from J, the junction kept 5 bases outside the gene matches. The CDR3 contains 15 residues. The CDR3 sequence: CASSAQRGVTDTQYF. As DNA, the CDR3 is TGTGCCAGCAGCGCCCAGCGGGGGGTAACAGATACGCAGTATTTT.

The rearrangement uses TRBV28 and TRBJ2-1, with D tentatively TRBD1 (6 bases). CDR3 length equals 18 residues. Per germline, CDR1 MDHEN and CDR2 SYDVKM. The germline V and J ends were trimmed by 8 bases and 0 bases, with 23 bases remaining between them. CDR3 coding DNA: TGTGCCAGCTGTTCCAGGGGTGTGGGACCACACTCCTACAATGAGCAGTTCTTC. It codes for CASCSRGVGPHSYNEQFF.

This clone has just a few counts. This rearrangement joins TRBV7-2 to TRBJ1-2, with unresolved D. The V gene's germline CDR1 is SGHTA and CDR2 FQGNSA. The CDR3 is 14 amino acids. The V gene lost 5 bases and the J gene lost 0 bases, with 10 bases spanning the gap. CDR3 DNA sequence: TGTGCCAGCAGCCAACTTAGTTCTAACTATGGCTACACCTTC. Translating it yields CASSQLSSNYGYTF.

The chain employs TRBV27 and TRBJ2-7; D perhaps matches TRBD2 (5 bases). CDR1 and CDR2 (germline): MNHEY, SMNVEV (reference sequence). Trimming took off 10 bases at V and 3 bases at J, with 16 bases between the two ends. This CDR3 spans 13 amino acids. Written as DNA, the CDR3 is TGTGCCACTCGGCGGGTCCATGGCTACGAGCAGTACTTC. Protein product: CATRRVHGYEQYF.

V gene TRBV9 combines with J gene TRBJ2-5, with 16 bases that match TRBD2. Trimming at V came to 3 bases and at J to 4 bases, leaving 3 bases not matched to a gene. Looked up from germline, CDR1 is SGDLS and CDR2 is YYNGEE. This CDR3 is 16 amino acids long. The CDR3 here is CASSGGTSGRGETQYF. The CDR3 coding sequence is TGTGCCAGCAGCGGTGGGACTAGCGGGAGGGGAGAGACCCAGTACTTC.

The CDR3 loop reads CASSPEGAWAEAFF. Here the CDR3 DNA reads TGTGCCAGCAGCCCAGAGGGGGCTTGGGCTGAAGCTTTCTTT. The rearrangement uses TRBV7-8 and TRBJ1-1; TRBD1 aligns across 7 bases. The V and J ends lost 5 bases and 6 bases, in that order; junction bases with no gene match: 9. Germline CDR1 is SGHVS and CDR2 is FQNEAQ. The CDR3 has 14 amino acids.

CDR3 sequence: CASSPGTSGSNEQFF. The CDR3 region has the DNA TGCGCCAGCAGCCCCGGGACTAGCGGGAGCAATGAGCAGTTCTTC. The genes are TRBV5-1 and TRBJ2-1; 14 bases map to TRBD2. V lost 4 bases, J lost 6 bases, and 3 bases stayed unmatched. This CDR3 is built from 15 residues. Germline V CDR1 and CDR2: SGHRS, YFSETQ.

This rearrangement joins TRBV10-3 to TRBJ2-1; 8 nucleotides agree with TRBD2. With V trimmed by 3 bases and J by 7 bases, 17 bases remained unmatched. The CDR3 has 18 amino acids. Looked up from germline, CDR1 is ENHRY and CDR2 is SYGVKD. CDR3 region: CAISEGDVARGGRNEQFF. Here the CDR3 DNA reads TGTGCCATCAGTGAAGGGGACGTCGCTCGGGGGGGGCGGAATGAGCAGTTCTTC.

This clone occurred a few times. V and J are TRBV18 and TRBJ2-5, with TRBD1 identical over 7 bases. Germline CDR1 reads KGHSH; CDR2 reads LQKENI. The CDR3 has 16 residues. V lost 3 bases to trimming and J lost 1 base; unmatched junction nucleotides: 8. The CDR3 sequence is CASSPLDRATQETQYF. Here the CDR3 DNA reads TGTGCCAGCTCACCCCTTGACAGGGCCACCCAAGAGACCCAGTACTTC. Complete variable domain (other parts from reference TRBV18 and TRBJ2-5): NAGVMQNPRHLVRRRGQEARLRCSPMKGHSHVYWYRQLPEEGLKFMVYLQKENIIDESGMPKERFSAEFPKEGPSILRIQQVVRGDSAAYFCASSPLDRATQETQYFGPGTRLLVL.

This chain connects TRBV10-3 to TRBJ2-7; 7 positions agree with TRBD2. The V gene end was trimmed by 3 bases and the J gene end by 3 bases; junction bases not matched to a gene: 8. This CDR3 is built from 15 residues. The V gene's germline CDR1 is ENHRY and CDR2 SYGVKD. The CDR3 protein is CAISDAGVGFYEQYF. The CDR3 DNA reads TGTGCCATCAGTGACGCGGGGGTGGGATTCTACGAGCAGTACTTC.

In its sample, this clone was seen a few times. Other DNA sequences in this specimen translate into the identical CDR3. The chain employs TRBV18 and TRBJ2-5; 10 bases are shared with TRBD1. Germline CDR1 is KGHSH and CDR2 is LQKENI. V gave up 3 bases and J gave up 5 bases; unmatched junction bases: 3. This CDR3 spans 14 amino acids. The CDR3, as DNA: TGTGCCAGCTCACCCGGGACAGGGGATGAGACCCAGTACTTC. Translated, it gives CASSPGTGDETQYF.

V gene TRBV18 combines with J gene TRBJ2-3; D ambiguous. The CDR3 length is 14 residues. Germline V gene data show CDR1 as KGHSH and CDR2 as LQKENI. V lost 2 bases and J lost 0, with 6 bases in between. CDR3 in DNA: TGTGCCAGCTCACCAAGCCGGAGCACAGATACGCAGTATTTT. Its protein product is CASSPSRSTDTQYF.

The rearrangement links TRBV5-4 to TRBJ2-4; D not resolved. The CDR3 has 13 amino acids. Trimming took 4 bases from V and 8 from J, leaving 13 bases between them. Germline V gene lookup returns CDR1 SGHNT and CDR2 YYREEE (reference sequence). The CDR3 nucleotides read TGTGCCAGCAGCCATCCCCGTGAGGACATTCAGTACTTC. Translating gives CASSHPREDIQYF.

The chain combines TRBV4-1 with TRBJ1-1; TRBD1 agrees at 7 bases. V lost 4 bases and J lost 6; bases outside the gene matches: 5. The CDR3 has 13 residues. Germline CDR1 MGHRA, CDR2 YSYEKL. Written as DNA, the CDR3 is TGCGCCAGCAGCCTCGACAGGGCATCTGAAGCTTTCTTT. Its protein product is CASSLDRASEAFF.

The chain employs TRBV28 and TRBJ1-2; the D gene is possibly TRBD1 (5 bases). Germline loops: CDR1 MDHEN, CDR2 SYDVKM. The CDR3 covers 12 residues. V shed 3 bases and J shed 8 bases, with 10 bases lying between them. The CDR3 DNA reads TGTGCCAGCAGTTTCCCTAGGGGCGGCTACACCTTC. Translation: CASSFPRGGYTF.

This CDR3 reads CASSLSPRSNQPQHF. For the CDR3, the DNA is TGTGCCAGCAGCTTATCCCCTCGGAGCAATCAGCCCCAGCATTTT. The chain couples TRBV7-2 to TRBJ1-5; D ambiguous. The germline CDR1 and CDR2 sequences are SGHTA and FQGNSA. Trimming stripped 2 bases from V and 1 base from J, with 9 bases between. There are 15 residues in the CDR3.

This clone has only one observation. The gene calls are TRBV7-9 and TRBJ1-3; weak D call: TRBD1 (5 bases). Looked up from germline, CDR1 is SEHNR and CDR2 is FQNEAQ (reference sequence). This CDR3 is built from 15 residues. The ends were cut back, 4 bases at V and 0 bases at J, with 10 bases in the middle. CDR3 in amino acids: CASSYDSPSGNTIYF. For the CDR3, the DNA is TGTGCCAGCAGCTACGACAGTCCCTCTGGAAACACCATATATTTT.

The chain is built from TRBV5-1 and TRBJ2-7; weak D call: TRBD1 (5 bases). The CDR3 runs 14 residues. Trimming removed 2 bases at V and 3 bases at J, with 12 bases between. CDR1 is SGHRS, CDR2 YFSETQ, per germline. CDR3 nucleotide sequence: TGCGCCAGCAGCTTTATGCAGGGAAACTACGAGCAGTACTTC. This translates into CASSFMQGNYEQYF.

V and J are TRBV18 and TRBJ2-3; perhaps TRBD2 as D (6 bases). CDR3 length equals 14 residues. Germline V gene sequence: CDR1 KGHSH, CDR2 LQKENI. Between the trimmed V and J ends, which lost 3 bases and 3 bases, there was a span of 10 bases. CDR3 bases: TGTGCCAGCTCACCCGCGGGAAAAACAGATACGCAGTATTTT. Translation: CASSPAGKTDTQYF.

V gene TRBV28 combines with J gene TRBJ1-2, with TRBD1 matching over 9 bases. Trimming cost V 3 bases and J 6 bases; bases outside gene matches: 8. This CDR3 has 15 amino acids. The germline CDR1 and CDR2 sequences are MDHEN and SYDVKM. CDR3 residues: CASSLPSGQGHGYTF. DNA for the CDR3: TGTGCCAGCAGTTTGCCGTCGGGACAGGGCCATGGCTACACCTTC.

The chain employs TRBV25-1 and TRBJ2-3; D call uncertain. The CDR3 is 16 residues long. The germline V gene has CDR1 MGHDK and CDR2 SYGVNS. V gave up 9 bases and J gave up 4 bases, with 23 bases separating them. This CDR3 reads CARIEVSEFSSDTQYF. In nucleotides, the CDR3 is TGTGCCAGGATAGAGGTCAGCGAGTTTTCCTCAGATACGCAGTATTTT.

The chain uses TRBV7-8 and TRBJ1-5, with a tentative D call TRBD1 (5 bases). There are 14 residues in the CDR3. Trimming cost V 5 bases and J 3 bases, with 11 bases left between them. Germline CDR1 is SGHVS and CDR2 is FQNEAQ. Written as DNA, the CDR3 is TGTGCCAGCAGCCCTGACAGAGACAATCAGCCCCAGCATTTT. It is translated as CASSPDRDNQPQHF.